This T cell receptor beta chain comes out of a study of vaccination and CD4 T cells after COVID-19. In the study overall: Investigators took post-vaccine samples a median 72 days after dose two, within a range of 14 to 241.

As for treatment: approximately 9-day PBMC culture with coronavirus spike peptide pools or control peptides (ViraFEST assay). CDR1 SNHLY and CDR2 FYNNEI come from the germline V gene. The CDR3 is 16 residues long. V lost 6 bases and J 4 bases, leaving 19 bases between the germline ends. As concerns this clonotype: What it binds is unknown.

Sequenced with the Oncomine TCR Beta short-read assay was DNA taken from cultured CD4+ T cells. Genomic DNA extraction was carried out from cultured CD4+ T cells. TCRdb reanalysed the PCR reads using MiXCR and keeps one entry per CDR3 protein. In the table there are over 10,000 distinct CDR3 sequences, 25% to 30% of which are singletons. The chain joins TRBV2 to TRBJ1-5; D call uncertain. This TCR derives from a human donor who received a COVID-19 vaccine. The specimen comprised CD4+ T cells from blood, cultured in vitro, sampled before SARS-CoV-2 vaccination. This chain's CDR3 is CASSTDGGNSNQPQHF. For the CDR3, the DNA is TGTGCCAGCAGCACGGACGGAGGTAACTCTAATCAGCCCCAGCATTTT.